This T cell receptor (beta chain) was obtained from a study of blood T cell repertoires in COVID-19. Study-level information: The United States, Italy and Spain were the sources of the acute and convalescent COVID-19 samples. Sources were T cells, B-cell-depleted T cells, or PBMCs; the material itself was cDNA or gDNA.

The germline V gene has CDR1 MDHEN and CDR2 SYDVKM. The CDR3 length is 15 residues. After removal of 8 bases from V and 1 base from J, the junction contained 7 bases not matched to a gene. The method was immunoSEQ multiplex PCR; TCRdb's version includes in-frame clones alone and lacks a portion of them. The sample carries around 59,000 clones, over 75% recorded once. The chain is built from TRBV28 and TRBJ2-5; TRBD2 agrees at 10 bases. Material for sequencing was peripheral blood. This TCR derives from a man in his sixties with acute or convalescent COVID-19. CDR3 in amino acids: CASVAGGHSQETQYF. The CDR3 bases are TGTGCCAGCGTAGCGGGGGGTCATAGCCAAGAGACCCAGTACTTC.